This T cell receptor (beta chain) was captured by sequencing in a study of blood T cell repertoires in COVID-19. As for the study in general: Samples of COVID-19 (acute and convalescent) were obtained from the United States, Italy and Spain. PBMCs, B-cell-depleted T cells, or T cells were the source of the cDNA or gDNA that made up the material.

In the authors' workflow: Estimation of nucleated cell counts was performed using reference gene primer amplification. Sequencing was performed with immunoSEQ multiplex PCR; in TCRdb, only in-frame clones are kept and a portion is missing. The DNA was the basis for D and trimming; V, J and clone size are from that table. The table records roughly 100,000 clones, approximately 78% of them present only once. V was pared by 8 bases and J by 0 bases, with 8 bases between. The CDR3 has 13 residues. The germline CDR1 and CDR2 sequences are MNHNY and SVGAGI (reference sequence). V and J are TRBV6-6 and TRBJ1-5; D not resolved. Source material: peripheral blood. This clonotype was sampled from a woman over 75 with acute or convalescent COVID-19. The CDR3 region is CASSRYSNQPQHF. Written as DNA, the CDR3 is TGTGCCAGCTCCAGGTATAGCAATCAGCCCCAGCATTTT.